This is a list of T cell receptor beta chains from one sample in a study of cytomegalovirus exposure and HLA in healthy donors. Libraries were prepared by immunoSEQ multiplex PCR; TCRdb keeps only in-frame clonotypes and omits some of them. The sample includes 200,000 to 250,000 clones, under 85% seen only once; the top ten take approximately 10%. Sequenced input: PBMCs. These receptors were obtained from a woman aged 45-65 years in good health and CMV-seropositive. Both conserved end residues are trimmed from each CDR3.

>TRBV6-1|14
ASSDRSGGATDTQY
>TRBV28|13
ASSRGAGGNYGYT
>TRBV5-1|12
ASSSRTGVYGYT
>TRBV7-2|13
ASSLGLAVQDTQY
>TRBV18|14
ASSRERDIQGYGYT
>TRBV11-2|14
ASSRAAPGVADTQY
>TRBV27|15
ASSLSPGQRSGNTIY
>TRBV5-1|12
ASSLGLGTEKAF
>TRBV9|11
ASNLDRGFGYT
>TRBV18|13
ASSPPAGRGSPLH
>TRBV28|13
ASSFGREGNQPQH
>TRBV4-1|11
ASSQDPRETQY
>TRBV29-1|11
SVQALPGDEQY
>TRBV28|13
ASSDRGATNEKLF
>TRBV7-2|11
ASSLEGPYEQY
>TRBV18|13
ASSPRANRWDTQY
>TRBV5-1|12
ASRFGTASYEQY
>TRBV7-2|12
ASSLRWAGEKLF
>TRBV5-5|13
ASSLFSGSIQPQH
>TRBV5-1|13
ASSRMTGQGETQY
>TRBV5-1|14
ASSLRLADYGNEQF
>TRBV18|14
ASAHTAAGGTDTQY
>TRBV19|12
ASSMRGTAYEQY
>TRBV5-1|14
ASSLAQEGLNTEAF
>TRBV4-3|13
ASSQDSGRGGELF
>TRBV7-2|12
ASSLNRGGETQY
>TRBV30|12
AWSGGGWNTEAF
>TRBV28|12
ASRARPDSYEQY
>TRBV19|12
ASQDRGRNYGYT
>TRBV6-5|10
ASQTDTDTQY
>TRBV5-1|16
ASSPGTSGGPSTDTQY
>TRBV5-1|13
ASSGGTGEEETQY
>TRBV5-6|14
ASSSAVGLSSYERY
>TRBV7-8|14
ASSPVGRVAYNEQF
>TRBV9|15
ASSVGWGQGATTEAF
>TRBV5-1|14
ASRSGTRSANEELF
>TRBV11-3|17
ASSLDGRLAGPNTDTQY
>TRBV5-4|13
ASSWVQGGGETQY
>TRBV29-1|12
SVAPTGQTEKLF
>TRBV28|16
ASSFRWFGGRGLGTQY
>TRBV5-1|14
ASSLDGRQGMWEQY
>TRBV2|12
ASQNRGGNQPQH
>TRBV5-4|13
ASSSGTGGQETQY
>TRBV9|13
ASSVLDPSAVEAF
>TRBV10-2|12
ASVAASGAYEQY
>TRBV7-7|13
ASSKGISGRETQY